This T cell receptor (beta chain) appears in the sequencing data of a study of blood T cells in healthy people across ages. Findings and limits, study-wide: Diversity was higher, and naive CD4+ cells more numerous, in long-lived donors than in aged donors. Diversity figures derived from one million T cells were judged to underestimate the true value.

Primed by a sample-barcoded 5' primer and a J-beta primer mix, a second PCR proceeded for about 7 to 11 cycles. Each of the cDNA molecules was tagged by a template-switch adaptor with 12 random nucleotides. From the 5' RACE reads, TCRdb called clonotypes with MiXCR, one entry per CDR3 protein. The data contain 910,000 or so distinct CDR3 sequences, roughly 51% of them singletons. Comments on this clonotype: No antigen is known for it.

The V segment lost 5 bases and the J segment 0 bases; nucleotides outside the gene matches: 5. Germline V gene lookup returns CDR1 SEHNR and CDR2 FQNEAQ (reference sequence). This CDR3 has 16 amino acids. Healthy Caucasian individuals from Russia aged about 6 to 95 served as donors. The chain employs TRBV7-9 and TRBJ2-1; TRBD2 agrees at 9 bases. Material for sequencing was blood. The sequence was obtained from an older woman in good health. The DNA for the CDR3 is TGTGCCAGCAGCCATAGCGGGGGTCGCTCCTACAATGAGCAGTTCTTC. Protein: CASSHSGGRSYNEQFF.